The 10 T cell receptor beta chains listed next were all sequenced from one sample in a study of blood T cells in healthy people across ages. For the second PCR, which ran for about 7 to 11 cycles, a sample-barcoded 5' primer and a J-beta primer mix were used. TCRdb independently ran MiXCR on the 5' RACE reads; one entry per CDR3 protein. The table has approximately 490,000 distinct CDR3 sequences, nearly 25% seen once. These same records also appear under a second study, on T cells of mothers and their children.

Material: blood. The receptors derive from a boy under 18 in good health.

This clonotype turned up a few times. DNA of the CDR3: TGTGCCAGCATACCCAGGGGGGTGTCCTACAATGAGCAGTTCTTC. Translation gives CASIPRGVSYNEQFF. The chain has TRBV7-8 and TRBJ2-1; a weak D match, TRBD1 (7 bases). The V gene lost 7 bases and the J gene lost 1 base, with 14 bases spanning the gap. Germline CDR1 SGHVS, CDR2 FQNEAQ. The CDR3 is 15 amino acids.

The chain uses TRBV6-1 and TRBJ2-7; D uncertain. Per germline, CDR1 MNHNS and CDR2 SASEGT. Trimming took off 1 base at V and 1 base at J, with 11 bases between the two ends. This CDR3 is built from 15 residues. CDR3: CASSEGDTPSYEQYF. CDR3 nucleotides: TGTGCCAGCAGTGAAGGAGACACTCCGTCCTACGAGCAGTACTTC.

The chain combines TRBV7-2 with TRBJ2-7; TRBD1 aligns across 9 bases. Trimming at V came to 5 bases and at J to 2 bases, leaving 10 bases not matched to a gene. The CDR3 is made up of 16 amino acids. The germline CDR1 and CDR2 sequences are SGHTA and FQGNSA. CDR3 region: CASSEGGDRAPYEQYF. The CDR3 bases are TGTGCCAGCAGCGAGGGGGGGGACAGGGCCCCCTACGAGCAGTACTTC.

The V and J genes are TRBV20-1 and TRBJ1-1; D unresolved. Germline lookup yields CDR1 DFQATT and CDR2 SNEGSKA (reference sequence). The CDR3 totals 11 residues. V was clipped by 3 bases and J by 7 bases, with 9 bases between them. CDR3 DNA sequence: TGCAGTGCTAGTTTTGGCAGTGAAGCTTTCTTT. It yields the protein CSASFGSEAFF.

The chain employs TRBV20-1 and TRBJ2-3; TRBD2 agrees at 9 bases. Germline CDR1 and CDR2: DFQATT and SNEGSKA (reference sequence). The CDR3 consists of 14 residues. The trim removed 5 bases at V and 2 bases at J, leaving 5 bases unmatched. The DNA of the CDR3 is TGCAGTGCTTTGCGGGGGGGCCCCACAGATACGCAGTATTTT. Protein: CSALRGGPTDTQYF.

The rearrangement uses TRBV7-9 and TRBJ2-1, with 16 bases that match TRBD2. With the DNA end fitting TRBJ2-5 better, the J assignment may be wrong. CDR3 length: 17 amino acids. CDR1 and CDR2 from the germline V gene are SEHNR and FQNEAQ (reference sequence). The CDR3 region has the DNA TGTGCCAGCAGCTCGGGACTAGCGGGGGGGCCGACCGAGACCCAGTACTTC. It is translated as CASSSGLAGGPTETQYF.

The chain links TRBV7-6 to TRBJ2-7; D remains ambiguous. The CDR3 extends over 14 amino acids. V was clipped by 7 bases and J by 7 bases, with 20 bases between them. CDR1 is SGHVS and CDR2 is FNYEAQ in the germline V gene. CDR3 sequence (DNA): TGTGCCAGCAACTCGGGTACAGCCATCTTTGAGCAGTACTTC. Translation gives CASNSGTAIFEQYF.

V and J are TRBV30 and TRBJ2-2; D is undetermined. Germline CDR1 is GTSNPN and CDR2 is SVGIG (reference sequence). Deletions cut 1 base from V and 2 bases from J, with 8 bases between. The CDR3 runs 14 residues. The CDR3 DNA reads as TGTGCCTGGAGTGATGGGATTAACACCGGGGAGCTGTTTTTT. Amino acid sequence: CAWSDGINTGELFF.

This clonotype was seen only a few times. This chain connects TRBV11-2 to TRBJ2-5; D unclear. Germline CDR1 is SGHAT and CDR2 is FQNNGV. V shed 0 bases and J shed 5 bases, with 7 bases lying between them. This CDR3 contains 13 residues. The CDR3 DNA follows: TGTGCCAGCAGCTTAGATCTAAGGGAGACCCAGTACTTC. Translation gives CASSLDLRETQYF.

This clonotype was counted between two and nine times. The chain carries TRBV20-1 and TRBJ2-7; possibly TRBD1 or TRBD2 for D (5 bases each). CDR1 and CDR2 from the germline V gene are DFQATT and SNEGSKA (reference sequence). V dropped 3 bases and J dropped 0 bases, with 6 bases sitting between them. The CDR3 totals 12 residues. The CDR3 is CSASGASYEQYF. The CDR3 coding sequence is TGCAGTGCTAGCGGGGCCTCCTACGAGCAGTACTTC.